These 32 T cell receptor beta chains were sequenced from one sample in a study of blood T cell repertoires in COVID-19. Assay: immunoSEQ multiplex PCR; the TCRdb copy retains only in-frame clones and omits some. Seen here are around 270,000 clones, about 87% observed once, and the top ten hold 2% to 2.5%. The specimen sequenced was peripheral blood. These receptors all stem from a woman aged 45-65 years with acute or convalescent COVID-19.

The V call is TRBV9, the J call TRBJ2-1, with 10 bases matching TRBD2. J lost 8 bases, V lost 2 bases, and 4 bases had no gene match. The CDR3 is 14 residues long. CDR1 and CDR2 (germline): SGDLS, YYNGEE. The CDR3 DNA is TGTGCCAGCAGCGTGTCTAGCGGGAGTGATGAGCAGTTCTTC. It encodes CASSVSSGSDEQFF.

The chain links TRBV6-5 to TRBJ1-3; the D gene is possibly TRBD1 (5 bases). Germline V lookup: CDR1 MNHEY, CDR2 SVGAGI. The ends were cut back, 8 bases at V and 7 bases at J, with 21 bases in the middle. The CDR3 extends over 15 amino acids. CDR3 sequence: CASQTLGGLGNTIYF. CDR3 DNA sequence: TGTGCCAGCCAAACATTGGGGGGGTTAGGGAACACCATATATTTT.

The rearrangement links TRBV2 to TRBJ2-3; 11 nucleotides match TRBD1. Germline CDR1 is SNHLY and CDR2 is FYNNEI. The junction had 7 bases not matched to a gene; V was cut back by 7 bases and J by 4 bases. This CDR3 is 15 amino acids long. CDR3 sequence reads: CASTWTGGFADTQYF. The CDR3, as DNA: TGTGCCAGCACCTGGACAGGGGGCTTTGCAGATACGCAGTATTTT.

This clone has a single count. CDR3 region: CAISVAGNYGYTF. DNA for the CDR3: TGTGCCATCAGTGTTGCGGGGAACTATGGCTACACCTTC. The chain employs TRBV10-3 and TRBJ1-2; D ambiguous. The CDR3 consists of 13 residues. Trimming stripped 4 bases from V and 2 bases from J, with 8 bases between. CDR1 is ENHRY and CDR2 is SYGVKD in the germline V gene.

This clone showed up just a few times. The V and J genes are TRBV2 and TRBJ1-6, with D perhaps matching TRBD1 (5 bases). V lost 4 bases and J 4 bases, leaving 8 bases between the germline ends. This CDR3 has 14 amino acids. Per the germline V gene, CDR1 is SNHLY and CDR2 is FYNNEI. The CDR3 region has the DNA TGTGCCAGCAGTGGCAGGGTATATAATTCACCCCTCCACTTT. Translated: CASSGRVYNSPLHF.

This clone was counted a few times. The chain is built from TRBV4-2 and TRBJ1-6; 8 positions agree with TRBD1. This CDR3 contains 15 residues. V was clipped by 4 bases and J by 8 bases; unmatched bases: 7. Germline CDR1 and CDR2: LGHNA and YNFKEQ. The CDR3 sequence is CASSRDRGRDSPLHF. The CDR3 bases are TGTGCCAGCAGCCGCGACAGGGGAAGGGATTCACCCCTCCACTTT.

This sequence joins TRBV2 and TRBJ2-5, with 10 bases that match TRBD1. V gave up 8 bases and J gave up 4 bases; unmatched junction bases: 7. From germline, CDR1 is SNHLY and CDR2 FYNNEI. The CDR3 is made up of 14 amino acids. The DNA for the CDR3 is TGTGCCAGCCTTAATGACAGGGGGCGAGAGACCCAGTACTTC. Protein: CASLNDRGRETQYF.

This sequence joins TRBV6-1 and TRBJ1-1; D not certain. CDR1 MNHNS and CDR2 SASEGT come from the germline V gene. The CDR3 spans 14 residues. The V and J ends lost 2 bases and 1 base respectively, with 8 bases between them. CDR3 nucleotide sequence: TGTGCCAGCAGTGAACAGGCCGGGAACACTGAAGCTTTCTTT. Protein: CASSEQAGNTEAFF.

This clone was picked up one time. The junction departs from germline at one end; a sequencing error may be responsible. J is TRBJ1-6 and V is TRBV2; 8 bases match TRBD1. Germline-derived CDR1 and CDR2 are SNHLY and FYNNEI. The CDR3 is 16 amino acids. The CDR3, as DNA: TGTGCCAGCAGGGAAGACAGGGGATCCTATAATTCACCCCTCCACTTT. Protein product: CASREDRGSYNSPLHF.

The chain is built from TRBV5-4 and TRBJ2-7; 9 bases map to TRBD1. Trimming removed 2 bases from V and 3 bases from J; junction bases left unmatched: 3. Germline V lookup: CDR1 SGHNT, CDR2 YYREEE (reference sequence). The CDR3 contains 14 residues. CDR3 residues: CASSFPGQGYEQYF. The CDR3, as DNA: TGTGCCAGCAGCTTCCCGGGACAGGGCTACGAGCAGTACTTC.

This clone has only one observation. The rearrangement links TRBV18 to TRBJ1-4; D unresolved. The germline gives CDR1 KGHSH, CDR2 LQKENI. CDR3 length: 13 amino acids. V lost 1 base to trimming and J lost 8 bases, with 8 bases between them. The chain's CDR3 is CASSPRSREKLFF. CDR3 sequence (DNA): TGTGCCAGCTCACCACGAAGTAGAGAAAAACTGTTTTTT. The full variable domain, rest sourced from reference TRBV18 and TRBJ1-4, is NAGVMQNPRHLVRRRGQEARLRCSPMKGHSHVYWYRQLPEEGLKFMVYLQKENIIDESGMPKERFSAEFPKEGPSILRIQQVVRGDSAAYFCASSPRSREKLFFGSGTQLSVL.

As DNA, the CDR3 is TGTGCCAGCAGCCGACAGAGTATATTCTACGAGCAGTACTTC. This translates into CASSRQSIFYEQYF. This rearrangement joins TRBV3-1 (or the pseudogene TRBV3-2) to TRBJ2-7; weak D call: TRBD1 (5 bases). The CDR3 totals 14 residues. Germline CDR1 and CDR2: LGHDT and YNNKEL (reference sequence). Trimming left V 4 bases short and J 3 bases short, with 13 bases between.

The chain uses TRBV6-5 and TRBJ2-3; 9 bases are a match to TRBD2. The CDR3 is made up of 16 amino acids. J gave up 6 bases and V 3 bases, and 10 bases lay outside the gene matches. Germline assignment: CDR1 MNHEY and CDR2 SVGAGI. CDR3 loop: CASSYSPSGIVDTQYF. The CDR3 bases are TGTGCCAGCAGTTATAGCCCTAGCGGGATTGTGGATACGCAGTATTTT.

The J gene is TRBJ1-4, the V gene TRBV18, with a possible D match to TRBD1 (6 bases). Looked up from germline, CDR1 is KGHSH and CDR2 is LQKENI. The CDR3 runs to 14 residues. V gave up 3 bases and J gave up 5 bases, with 10 bases separating them. The CDR3 sequence is CASSPDRINEKLFF. In DNA form, the CDR3 reads TGTGCCAGCTCACCTGACAGGATCAATGAAAAACTGTTTTTT.

CDR3 protein: CASSSTGNTIYF. In DNA, the CDR3 is TGCGCCAGCAGCTCAACTGGAAACACCATATATTTT. This chain uses TRBV5-1 with TRBJ1-3, with D unclear. This CDR3 region has 12 residues. The germline gives CDR1 SGHRS, CDR2 YFSETQ. The V end was cut by 3 bases, the J end by 2 bases, with 3 bases between.

The gene calls are TRBV27 and TRBJ2-7, with 10 bases identical to TRBD2. This CDR3 has 19 residues. Germline CDR1 is MNHEY and CDR2 is SMNVEV (reference sequence). J lost 3 bases, V lost 5 bases, and 19 bases had no gene match. CDR3 nucleotides: TGTGCCAGCAGTCCTCTAGCGGGAGAGCTAAGGAGGTCGTTCTACGAGCAGTACTTC. Its protein is CASSPLAGELRRSFYEQYF.

The rearrangement links TRBV7-9 to TRBJ2-2; weak D call: TRBD2 (5 bases). CDR3 length: 14 amino acids. Between the trimmed V and J ends, which lost 1 base and 6 bases, there was a span of 9 bases. Germline CDR1 is SEHNR and CDR2 is FQNEAQ (reference sequence). The CDR3 DNA sequence: TGTGCCAGCAGCTTAGGAGGGCCCCCCGGGGAGCTGTTTTTT. This sequence encodes CASSLGGPPGELFF. The whole variable domain, filled in from reference TRBV7-9 and TRBJ2-2, reads DTGVSQNPRHKITKRGQNVTFRCDPISEHNRLYWYRQTLGQGPEFLTYFQNEAQLEKSRLLSDRFSAERPKGSFSTLEIQRTEQGDSAMYLCASSLGGPPGELFFGEGSRLTVL.

The chain uses TRBV3-1 (or the pseudogene TRBV3-2) and TRBJ2-1; 11 bases are a match to TRBD2. CDR3 length: 13 amino acids. V lost 3 bases to trimming and J lost 10 bases; unmatched junction nucleotides: 2. Per the germline V gene, CDR1 is LGHDT and CDR2 is YNNKEL (reference sequence). The CDR3 DNA reads as TGTGCCAGCAGCCATAGACTAGCGGGAGAGCAGTTCTTC. It translates to CASSHRLAGEQFF.

This clone was seen a few times. The chain has TRBV28 and TRBJ1-3, with TRBD1 as a possible D gene (6 bases). The V end was cut by 5 bases, the J end by 0 bases, with 14 bases between. Germline V lookup: CDR1 MDHEN, CDR2 SYDVKM. The CDR3 contains 16 residues. The CDR3 DNA follows: TGTGCCAGCAGTCTGCACAGGGCCTCCTCTGGAAACACCATATATTTT. It specifies CASSLHRASSGNTIYF. Complete variable domain (other parts from reference TRBV28 and TRBJ1-3): DVKVTQSSRYLVKRTGEKVFLECVQDMDHENMFWYRQDPGLGLRLIYFSYDVKMKEKGDIPEGYSVSREKKERFSLILESASTNQTSMYLCASSLHRASSGNTIYFGEGSWLTVV.

This clone was detected once. V and J are TRBV6-6 and TRBJ1-4, with a weak D call TRBD1 (5 bases). Germline CDR1 MNHNY, CDR2 SVGAGI (reference sequence). The CDR3 totals 13 residues. V lost 5 bases to trimming and J lost 7 bases, with 11 bases between them. The CDR3 nucleotides are TGTGCCAGCAGTCCCCTCAGGGTTGAAAAACTGTTTTTT. Amino acids: CASSPLRVEKLFF.

The rearrangement links TRBV24-1 to TRBJ2-1; D is unresolved. Trimming stripped 3 bases from V and 3 bases from J, with 14 bases between. Germline V lookup: CDR1 KGHDR, CDR2 SFDVKD. This CDR3 is 16 amino acids long. CDR3 amino acids: CATSDALGTNYNEQFF. The DNA for the CDR3 is TGTGCCACCAGTGATGCGTTGGGCACAAACTACAATGAGCAGTTCTTC.

The chain combines TRBV6-2 or TRBV6-3 with TRBJ1-6, with TRBD1 matching over 9 bases. CDR1 is MNHEY and CDR2 is SVGEGT in the germline V gene. The length of the CDR3 is 14 residues. The ends lost 5 bases at V and 7 bases at J; junction bases unmatched: 3. The CDR3 DNA sequence: TGTGCCAGCAGTCGACAGGGGGGGAATTCACCCCTCCACTTT. The encoded protein is CASSRQGGNSPLHF.

The chain combines TRBV5-1 with TRBJ1-2, with D possibly TRBD1 on 5 matching bases. In germline, CDR1 is SGHRS, CDR2 YFSETQ. V gave up 1 base and J gave up 3 bases, with 13 bases separating them. CDR3 length: 15 amino acids. CDR3 sequence: CASSLLGGVDYGYTF. The CDR3 DNA follows: TGCGCCAGCAGCTTGCTTGGGGGGGTTGACTATGGCTACACCTTC. Using reference TRBV5-1 and TRBJ1-2 for the parts outside the CDR3, the full variable domain is KAGVTQTPRYLIKTRGQQVTLSCSPISGHRSVSWYQQTPGQGLQFLFEYFSETQRNKGNFPGRFSGRQFSNSRSEMNVSTLELGDSALYLCASSLLGGVDYGYTFGSGTRLTVV.

The chain is built from TRBV7-2 and TRBJ2-7; 14 nucleotides agree with TRBD2. Germline V CDR1 and CDR2: SGHTA, FQGNSA. The CDR3 length is 13 residues. The trim removed 9 bases at V and 3 bases at J, leaving 1 base unmatched. DNA of the CDR3: TGTGCCAGTGGGACTAGCGGGGGCTACGAGCAGTACTTC. Its translation is CASGTSGGYEQYF.

The V and J genes are TRBV6-2 or TRBV6-3 and TRBJ2-7; a weak D match, TRBD1 (5 bases). The germline V gene encodes CDR1 MNHEY and CDR2 SVGEGT. Trimming removed 8 bases from V and 4 bases from J, with 15 bases in between. CDR3 length: 13 amino acids. The CDR3 is CASGLQTAYEQYF. CDR3 nucleotides: TGTGCCAGCGGCCTACAGACAGCTTACGAGCAGTACTTC.

The V gene is TRBV19, the J gene TRBJ2-5, with 8 bases identical to TRBD2. Germline trimming cut 6 bases from V and 2 bases from J; bases unmatched to any gene: 2. Germline V CDR1 and CDR2: LNHDA, SQIVND (reference sequence). This CDR3 comprises 13 residues. The CDR3, as DNA: TGTGCCAGTAGGTCGGGAGGGCAAGAGACCCAGTACTTC. Amino acids: CASRSGGQETQYF.

The chain combines TRBV25-1 with TRBJ1-4; 9 nucleotides match TRBD1. The germline CDR1 and CDR2 sequences are MGHDK and SYGVNS. The CDR3 is 15 residues long. Trimming at V came to 2 bases and at J to 4 bases, leaving 2 bases not matched to a gene. CDR3 amino acids: CASSETGGINEKLFF. CDR3 nucleotides: TGTGCCAGCAGTGAAACAGGGGGCATTAATGAAAAACTGTTTTTT.

The chain links TRBV6-5 to TRBJ2-2, with unresolved D. The CDR3 has 14 residues. Germline CDR1 reads MNHEY; CDR2 reads SVGAGI. Trimming stripped 6 bases from V and 4 bases from J, with 12 bases between. The CDR3 here is CASSPQRLTGELFF. Here the CDR3 DNA reads TGTGCCAGCAGCCCCCAGCGTCTCACCGGGGAGCTGTTTTTT.

V gene TRBV2 combines with J gene TRBJ2-4; TRBD2 matches 7 bases. The CDR3 is made up of 15 amino acids. V shed 7 bases and J 7 bases; nucleotides not matched to a gene: 13. Germline V gene data show CDR1 as SNHLY and CDR2 as FYNNEI. The CDR3 DNA follows: TGTGCCAGCAACCAATGGGGAGGGGACGGGAACATTCAGTACTTC. Residues: CASNQWGGDGNIQYF. Full variable domain (rest looked up from reference TRBV2 and TRBJ2-4): EPEVTQTPSHQVTQMGQEVILRCVPISNHLYFYWYRQILGQKVEFLVSFYNNEISEKSEIFDDQFSVERPDGSNFTLKIRSTKLEDSAMYFCASNQWGGDGNIQYFGAGTRLSVL.

The chain couples TRBV9 to TRBJ1-6; TRBD1 agrees at 7 bases. CDR1 SGDLS and CDR2 YYNGEE come from the germline V gene. After removal of 0 bases from V and 10 bases from J, the junction contained 13 bases not matched to a gene. The CDR3 is 17 amino acids. The CDR3 loop reads CASSVGDSGGLGSPLHF. Here the CDR3 DNA reads TGTGCCAGCAGCGTAGGGGACAGCGGAGGGTTGGGGTCACCCCTCCACTTT.

The chain employs TRBV9 and TRBJ2-3, with D tentatively TRBD2 (5 bases). The germline V gene has CDR1 SGDLS and CDR2 YYNGEE. Trimming removed 4 bases at V and 0 bases at J, with 21 bases between. CDR3 size: 18 residues. CDR3 region: CASSPSVFLASSTDTQYF. The CDR3, as DNA: TGTGCCAGCAGCCCCTCGGTTTTCCTAGCCTCTAGCACAGATACGCAGTATTTT.

The chain carries TRBV15 and TRBJ2-7, with TRBD1 matching over 8 bases. Per the germline V gene, CDR1 is LNHNV and CDR2 is YYDKDF (reference sequence). The length of the CDR3 is 14 residues. V lost 4 bases to trimming and J lost 3 bases; unmatched junction nucleotides: 5. CDR3 region: CATSTPGQGYEQYF. The CDR3 nucleotides are TGTGCCACCAGCACACCCGGACAGGGCTACGAGCAGTACTTC.